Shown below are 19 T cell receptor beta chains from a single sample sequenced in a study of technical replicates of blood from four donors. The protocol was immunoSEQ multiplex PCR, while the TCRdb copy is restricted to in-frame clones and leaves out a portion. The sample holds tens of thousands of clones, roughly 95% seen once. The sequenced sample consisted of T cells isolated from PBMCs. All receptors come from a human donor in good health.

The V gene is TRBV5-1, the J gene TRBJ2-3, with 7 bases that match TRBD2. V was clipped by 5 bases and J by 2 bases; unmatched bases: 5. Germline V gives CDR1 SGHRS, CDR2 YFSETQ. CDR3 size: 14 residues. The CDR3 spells CASSDGRPTDTQYF. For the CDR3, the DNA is TGCGCCAGCAGTGACGGGAGGCCCACAGATACGCAGTATTTT.

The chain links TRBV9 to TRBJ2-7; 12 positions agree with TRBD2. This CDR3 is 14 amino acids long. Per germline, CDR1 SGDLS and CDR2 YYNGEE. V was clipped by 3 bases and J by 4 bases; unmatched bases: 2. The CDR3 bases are TGTGCCAGCAGCGGGACTAGCGGGAATTACGAGCAGTACTTC. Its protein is CASSGTSGNYEQYF.

CDR3 amino acids: CASRGRNNEKLFF. Written as DNA, the CDR3 is TGTGCCAGTCGGGGAAGAAATAATGAAAAACTGTTTTTT. This chain connects TRBV9 to TRBJ1-4; no clear D. This CDR3 is 13 amino acids long. Trimming took off 8 bases at V and 4 bases at J, with 12 bases between the two ends. Germline V CDR1 and CDR2: SGDLS, YYNGEE.

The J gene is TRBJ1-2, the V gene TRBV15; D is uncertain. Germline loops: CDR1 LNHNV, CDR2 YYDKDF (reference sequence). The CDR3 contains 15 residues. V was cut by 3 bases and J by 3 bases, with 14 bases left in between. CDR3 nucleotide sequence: TGTGCCACCAGCAGCGGTTTTTCCACAGACTATGGCTACACCTTC. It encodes CATSSGFSTDYGYTF. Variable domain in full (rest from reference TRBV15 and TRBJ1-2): DAMVIQNPRYQVTQFGKPVTLSCSQTLNHNVMYWYQQKSSQAPKLLFHYYDKDFNNEADTPDNFQSRRPNTSFCFLDIRSPGLGDTAMYLCATSSGFSTDYGYTFGSGTRLTVV.

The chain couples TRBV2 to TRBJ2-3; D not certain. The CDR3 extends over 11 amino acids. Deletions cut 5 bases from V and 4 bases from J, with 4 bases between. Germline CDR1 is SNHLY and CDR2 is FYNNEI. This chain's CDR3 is CASSLPDTQYF. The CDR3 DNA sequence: TGTGCCAGCAGTCTCCCAGATACGCAGTATTTT.

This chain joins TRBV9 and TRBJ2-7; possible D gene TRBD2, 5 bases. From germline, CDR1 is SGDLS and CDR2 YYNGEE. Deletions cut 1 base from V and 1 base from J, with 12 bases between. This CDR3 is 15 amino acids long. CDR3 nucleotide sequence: TGTGCCAGCAGCGTAAGCAGCGGAGATTCCTACGAGCAGTACTTC. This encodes CASSVSSGDSYEQYF.

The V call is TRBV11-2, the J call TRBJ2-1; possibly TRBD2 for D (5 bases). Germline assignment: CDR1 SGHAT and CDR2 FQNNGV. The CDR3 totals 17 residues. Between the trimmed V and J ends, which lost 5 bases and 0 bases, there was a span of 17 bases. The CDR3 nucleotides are TGTGCCAGCAGCCGATTCGGGATCCGAAGCTCCTACAATGAGCAGTTCTTC. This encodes CASSRFGIRSSYNEQFF.

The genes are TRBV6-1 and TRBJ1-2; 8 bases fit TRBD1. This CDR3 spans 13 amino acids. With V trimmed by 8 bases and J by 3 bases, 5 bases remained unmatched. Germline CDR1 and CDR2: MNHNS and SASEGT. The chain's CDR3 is CASFPDRDYGYTF. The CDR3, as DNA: TGTGCCAGCTTTCCGGACAGGGACTATGGCTACACCTTC.

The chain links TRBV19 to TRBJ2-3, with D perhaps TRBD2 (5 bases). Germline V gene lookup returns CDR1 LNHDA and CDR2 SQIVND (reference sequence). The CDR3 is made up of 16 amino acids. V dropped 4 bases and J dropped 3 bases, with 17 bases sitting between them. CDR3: CASSTPSRGWTDTQYF. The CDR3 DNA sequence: TGTGCCAGTAGTACTCCGTCCCGCGGGTGGACAGATACGCAGTATTTT.

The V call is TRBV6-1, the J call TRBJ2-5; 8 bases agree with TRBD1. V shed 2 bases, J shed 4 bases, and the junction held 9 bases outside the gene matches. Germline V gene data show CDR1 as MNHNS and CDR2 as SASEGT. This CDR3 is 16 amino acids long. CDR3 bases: TGTGCCAGCAGTGAAATCGGGCAGGGGGCCGCAGAGACCCAGTACTTC. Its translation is CASSEIGQGAAETQYF.

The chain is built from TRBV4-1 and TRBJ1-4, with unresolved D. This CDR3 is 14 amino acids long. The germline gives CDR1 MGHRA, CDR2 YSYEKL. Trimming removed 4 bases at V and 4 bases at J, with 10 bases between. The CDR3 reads CASSLVEGNEKLFF. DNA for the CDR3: TGCGCCAGCAGCCTCGTAGAGGGTAATGAAAAACTGTTTTTT.

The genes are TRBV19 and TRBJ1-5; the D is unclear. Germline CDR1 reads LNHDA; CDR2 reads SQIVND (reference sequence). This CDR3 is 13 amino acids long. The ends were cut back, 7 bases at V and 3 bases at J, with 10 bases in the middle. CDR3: CASNAGLNQPQHF. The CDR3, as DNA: TGTGCCAGTAACGCAGGCCTCAATCAGCCCCAGCATTTT. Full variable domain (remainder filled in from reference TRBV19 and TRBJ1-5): DGGITQSPKYLFRKEGQNVTLSCEQNLNHDAMYWYRQDPGQGLRLIYYSQIVNDFQKGDIAEGYSVSREKKESFPLTVTSAQKNPTAFYLCASNAGLNQPQHFGDGTRLSIL.

CDR3 coding DNA: TGTGCCAGCAGTGACATGGACAGGGTCCAGCCCCAGCATTTT. Its protein product is CASSDMDRVQPQHF. The chain is built from TRBV6-1 and TRBJ1-5, with TRBD1 identical over 8 bases. Germline V CDR1 and CDR2: MNHNS, SASEGT. The V and J ends lost 3 bases and 7 bases, in that order; junction bases with no gene match: 5. CDR3 length equals 14 residues.

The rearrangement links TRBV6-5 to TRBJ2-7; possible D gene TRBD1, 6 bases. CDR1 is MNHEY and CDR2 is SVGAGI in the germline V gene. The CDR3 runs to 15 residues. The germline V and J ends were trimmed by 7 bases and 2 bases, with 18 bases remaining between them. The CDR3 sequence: CASIKTRTDPYEQYF. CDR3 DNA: TGTGCCAGCATCAAGACCCGGACAGACCCCTACGAGCAGTACTTC.

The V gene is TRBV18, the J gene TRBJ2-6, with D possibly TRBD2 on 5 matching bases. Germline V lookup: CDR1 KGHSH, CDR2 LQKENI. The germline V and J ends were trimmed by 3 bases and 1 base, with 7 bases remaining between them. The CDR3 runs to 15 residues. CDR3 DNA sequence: TGTGCCAGCTCACCGGACTCATCTGGGGCCAACGTCCTGACTTTC. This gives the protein CASSPDSSGANVLTF.

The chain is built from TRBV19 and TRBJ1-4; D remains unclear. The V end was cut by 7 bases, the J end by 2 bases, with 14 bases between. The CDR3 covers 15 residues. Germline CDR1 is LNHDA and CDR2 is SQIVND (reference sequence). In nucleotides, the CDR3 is TGTGCCAGTACCCTGGGTTTGGGCACTAATGAAAAACTGTTTTTT. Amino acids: CASTLGLGTNEKLFF. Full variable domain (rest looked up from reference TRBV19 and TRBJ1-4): DGGITQSPKYLFRKEGQNVTLSCEQNLNHDAMYWYRQDPGQGLRLIYYSQIVNDFQKGDIAEGYSVSREKKESFPLTVTSAQKNPTAFYLCASTLGLGTNEKLFFGSGTQLSVL.

The DNA for the CDR3 is TGTGCCTGGAGCGCCGACAGAGAGGTTGCAGCCCAGCATTTT. Translating gives CAWSADREVAAQHF. The chain has TRBV30 and TRBJ1-5, with a possible D match to TRBD1 (5 bases). The germline V and J ends were trimmed by 3 bases and 11 bases, with 20 bases remaining between them. The CDR3 is 14 amino acids. Germline V gives CDR1 GTSNPN, CDR2 SVGIG (reference sequence). The full variable domain, rest sourced from reference TRBV30 and TRBJ1-5, is SQTIHQWPATLVQPVGSPLSLECTVEGTSNPNLYWYRQAAGRGLQLLFYSVGIGQISSEVPQNLSASRPQDRQFILSSKKLLLSDSGFYLCAWSADREVAAQHFGDGTRLSIL.

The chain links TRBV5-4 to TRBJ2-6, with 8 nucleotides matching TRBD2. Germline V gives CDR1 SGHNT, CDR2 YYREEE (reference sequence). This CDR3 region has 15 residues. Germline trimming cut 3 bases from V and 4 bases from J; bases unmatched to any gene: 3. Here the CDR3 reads CASSSAGGGANVLTF. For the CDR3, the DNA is TGTGCCAGCAGCTCTGCGGGGGGAGGGGCCAACGTCCTGACTTTC.

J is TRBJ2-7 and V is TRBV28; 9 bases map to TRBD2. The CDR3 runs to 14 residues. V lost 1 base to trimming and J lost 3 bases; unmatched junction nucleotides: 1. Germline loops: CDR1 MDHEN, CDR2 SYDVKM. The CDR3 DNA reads TGTGCCAGCAGTTTATTTAGCGGGAGCTACGAGCAGTACTTC. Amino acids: CASSLFSGSYEQYF.